This TCR beta chain was retrieved from a study of CD8+CD57+ T cells in acquired aplastic anemia. Across the study: Researchers reported that healthy donors averaged roughly 11 million reads for CD4+ cells. Study results and limitations: Comparison of patients with controls identified some 29 shared CD8+ CDR3 sequences.

A remark on this clonotype: Its antigen is currently unknown.

Genomic DNA provided the template from which TCR beta VDJ and CDR3 profiles were obtained. TCRdb re-derived calls from the reads in MiXCR, one entry per CDR3 protein. The sample lists some 190,000 distinct CDR3 sequences; around half were seen once. Germline-derived CDR1 and CDR2 are LGHNA and YNFKEQ. CDR3 length equals 17 residues. Trimming cost V 5 bases and J 0 bases, with 17 bases left between them. The chain joins TRBV4-2 to TRBJ2-4; D uncertain. Specimen: sorted CD4+, CD8+, or CD8+CD57+ T cells (not recorded which) from PBMCs. The clonotype comes from a human donor in good health. CDR3 sequence reads: CASSNGQKNLAKNIQYF. Here the CDR3 DNA reads TGTGCCAGCAGCAACGGTCAAAAAAATCTAGCCAAAAACATTCAGTACTTC.